Given below is one TCR beta chain in context. Original analysis: For nucleated cells, counts were estimated from reference gene primer amplification. Assay: immunoSEQ multiplex PCR; the TCRdb copy retains only in-frame clones and omits some. V and J calls and clone size follow that table, whereas D and trimming were derived from the DNA. Of around 70,000 clones in the sample, roughly 91% are singletons; the top ten hold about 6.6%. The CDR3 contains 15 residues. V was trimmed by 2 bases and J by 3 bases, leaving 13 bases between them. The germline CDR1 and CDR2 sequences are LGHNA and YNFKEQ. This entry is derived from a study of blood T cell repertoires in COVID-19. About the research overall: The United States, Italy and Spain supplied acute and convalescent COVID-19 samples. PBMCs, B-cell-depleted T cells, or T cells provided the cDNA or gDNA that made up the material.

The rearrangement links TRBV4-2 to TRBJ1-2; weak D call: TRBD1 (5 bases). The receptor's source is a man aged 45-65 years with active COVID-19. The sequencing sample was made of peripheral blood. CDR3 protein: CASSQFRAGDYGYTF. CDR3 in DNA: TGTGCCAGCAGCCAATTCAGGGCGGGAGACTATGGCTACACCTTC.